A single sample is the source of the 24 T cell receptor beta chains below, sequenced in a study of regulatory T cells in long-lasting Graves disease. Researchers made TCR beta libraries by using iRepertoire HTBI primers and running Arm-PCR on CDR3 regions. Via MiXCR, TCRdb re-called the multiplex PCR reads, giving one row per CDR3 protein. The sample holds some 500,000 distinct CDR3 sequences, 15% to 20% seen once. The sample's time point: newly diagnosed GD, antithyroid drugs for less than 3 months. Extracted RNA from PBMCs served as the source of the TCR library. These same records also appear under a second study, on T cells in Graves' hyperthyroidism and ophthalmopathy.

The input for sequencing was peripheral blood mononuclear cells (PBMCs), taken at new diagnosis, from a patient treated with antithyroid drugs. The source of these receptors is a woman aged 35-65 years with Graves disease.

This clonotype has ten or more counts. The J gene is TRBJ2-1, the V gene TRBV7-9; the D gene is possibly TRBD2 (6 bases). Germline V gene data show CDR1 as SEHNR and CDR2 as FQNEAQ (reference sequence). The length of the CDR3 is 13 residues. The ends were cut back, 1 base at V and 8 bases at J, with 9 bases in the middle. This CDR3 reads CASSLVGEDEQFF. The DNA of the CDR3 is TGTGCCAGCAGCTTAGTCGGGGAGGATGAGCAGTTCTTC.

The chain employs TRBV25-1 and TRBJ2-3; D may be TRBD2 (7 bases). Trimming took off 5 bases at V and 1 base at J, with 19 bases between the two ends. Germline assignment: CDR1 MGHDK and CDR2 SYGVNS. CDR3 length equals 17 residues. The chain's CDR3 is CASSPSRGGLGTDTQYF. Written as DNA, the CDR3 is TGTGCCAGCAGTCCAAGTAGGGGGGGGCTTGGCACAGATACGCAGTATTTT.

This clonotype was detected ten times or more. The rearrangement joins TRBV11-2 to TRBJ2-7; TRBD2 aligns across 7 bases. With 5 bases clipped from V and 2 bases from J, the junction kept 6 bases outside the gene matches. Germline V gives CDR1 SGHAT, CDR2 FQNNGV. The CDR3 length is 14 residues. The CDR3 bases are TGTGCCAGCAGCCCGCGACTAGCCACCTACGAGCAGTACTTC. Its translation: CASSPRLATYEQYF.

This clonotype was seen repeatedly, ten times or more. The chain recombines TRBV2 with TRBJ2-7, with D unclear. The germline V and J ends were trimmed by 4 bases and 7 bases, with 14 bases remaining between them. The CDR3 loop spans 13 amino acids. Looked up from germline, CDR1 is SNHLY and CDR2 is FYNNEI. Here the CDR3 DNA reads TGTGCCAGCAGTGCTGACATTGCCCAGGAGCAGTACTTC. Residues: CASSADIAQEQYF.

V and J are TRBV4-2 and TRBJ2-5; a possible D gene is TRBD2 (5 bases). Germline CDR1 is LGHNA and CDR2 is YNFKEQ. The CDR3 extends over 14 amino acids. With 2 bases removed from V and 4 bases from J, the gap between germline ends came to 11 bases. The CDR3 spells CASSQPGESETQYF. CDR3 DNA sequence: TGTGCCAGCAGCCAACCCGGGGAGTCAGAGACCCAGTACTTC.

This clonotype has ten or more counts. V usage is TRBV28 and J usage is TRBJ1-1; TRBD1 might be the D (5 bases). Trimming removed 7 bases from V and 3 bases from J, with 18 bases in between. CDR1 is MDHEN and CDR2 is SYDVKM in the germline V gene. The CDR3 runs to 15 residues. This chain's CDR3 is CASTGGGSGDTEAFF. CDR3 nucleotide sequence: TGTGCCAGCACTGGGGGGGGAAGCGGGGACACTGAAGCTTTCTTT.

The sample holds many counts of this clonotype. This chain links TRBV28 with TRBJ1-2; 7 bases are a match to TRBD1. The germline CDR1 and CDR2 sequences are MDHEN and SYDVKM. The CDR3 consists of 14 residues. J gave up 4 bases and V 7 bases, and 9 bases lay outside the gene matches. CDR3 in DNA: TGTGCCAGCACCAACCAGGGACAGTCCTATGGCTACACCTTC. Its translation is CASTNQGQSYGYTF.

This rearrangement joins TRBV2 to TRBJ2-5; possibly TRBD1 for D (5 bases). The CDR3 has 12 residues. Trimming pared 7 bases from V and 3 bases from J, leaving 9 bases between. Germline CDR1 is SNHLY and CDR2 is FYNNEI. As DNA, the CDR3 is TGTGCCAGCAAAATAGGGGAAGAGACCCAGTACTTC. It codes for CASKIGEETQYF.

This clonotype was counted between two and nine times. The chain has TRBV5-6 and TRBJ1-2, with D maybe TRBD1 (5 bases). V was pared by 0 bases and J by 4 bases, with 10 bases between. Germline V gene sequence: CDR1 SGHDT, CDR2 YYEEEE. CDR3 length equals 14 residues. The CDR3: CASSLGQLIYGYTF. Written as DNA, the CDR3 is TGTGCCAGCAGCTTGGGACAGCTAATCTATGGCTACACCTTC.

This clonotype was observed many times. The DNA for the CDR3 is TGCGCCAGCAGTGAGTCCGGGGGGTACACTGAAGCTTTCTTT. Its protein is CASSESGGYTEAFF. This chain uses TRBV10-1 with TRBJ1-1; TRBD1 is a possible D gene (5 bases). This CDR3 is built from 14 residues. Between the trimmed V and J ends, which lost 0 bases and 3 bases, there was a span of 8 bases. The V gene's germline CDR1 is WNHNN and CDR2 SYGVQD (reference sequence).

This clonotype was counted between two and nine times. In DNA form, the CDR3 reads TGTGCCAGCAGCGTAGGGACAGGGCAGAATGAAAAACTGTTTTTT. Protein product: CASSVGTGQNEKLFF. The chain employs TRBV9 and TRBJ1-4; 8 nucleotides match TRBD1. CDR1 is SGDLS and CDR2 is YYNGEE in the germline V gene. The CDR3 sequence is 15 residues long. The V gene end was trimmed by 0 bases and the J gene end by 5 bases; junction bases not matched to a gene: 3.

Notes on this clonotype: This may stem from a read error, because a much larger clone lies one nucleotide away. The V and J genes are TRBV2 and TRBJ2-3, with D perhaps matching TRBD2 (6 bases). The end of the DNA aligns better with TRBJ2-5, so the J call may be wrong. CDR3 size: 16 residues. Germline V gives CDR1 SNHLY, CDR2 FYNNEI. CDR3 sequence reads: CASTGEAGWELKTQYF. CDR3 coding DNA: TGTGCCAGCACGGGGGAGGCGGGCTGGGAATTGAAGACCCAGTACTTC.

This clonotype has at least ten counts. The rearrangement joins TRBV3-1 to TRBJ1-1; D might be TRBD1 (6 bases). The germline V gene has CDR1 LGHDT and CDR2 YNNKEL (reference sequence). With 3 bases removed from V and 2 bases from J, the gap between germline ends came to 13 bases. The CDR3 covers 15 residues. The CDR3 DNA reads as TGTGCCAGCAGCCACCCGGGACATAAAAACACTGAAGCTTTCTTT. Its protein is CASSHPGHKNTEAFF.

The chain combines TRBV9 with TRBJ1-1, with 7 bases that match TRBD1. In germline, CDR1 is SGDLS, CDR2 YYNGEE. Unmatched junction bases numbered 9, after V lost 4 bases and J lost 0 bases. This CDR3 has 16 amino acids. CDR3: CASSSRQGAMNTEAFF. The CDR3 DNA sequence: TGTGCCAGCAGCTCCCGACAGGGAGCAATGAACACTGAAGCTTTCTTT.

Turning to this clonotype: A much more abundant neighbour one base away suggests this may be a read error. The rearrangement uses TRBV12-3 or TRBV12-4 and TRBJ1-1; TRBD1 might be the D (5 bases). The CDR3 is 15 residues long. CDR3 in amino acids: CACRLQGNLDTEAFF. CDR3 nucleotides: TGTGCCTGCAGGCTCCAGGGTAATTTGGACACTGAAGCTTTCTTT.

This rearrangement joins TRBV9 to TRBJ1-4; 7 nucleotides line up with TRBD1. CDR3 length: 14 residues. Per germline, CDR1 SGDLS and CDR2 YYNGEE. The J segment lost 5 bases and the V segment lost 4 bases, leaving 5 bases of the junction unmatched. DNA for the CDR3: TGTGCCAGCAGCCCCCCAGGGGGGAATGAAAAACTGTTTTTT. Its protein is CASSPPGGNEKLFF. Supplemented by reference TRBV9 and TRBJ1-4, the full variable domain reads DSGVTQTPKHLITATGQRVTLRCSPRSGDLSVYWYQQSLDQGLQFLIQYYNGEERAKGNILERFSAQQFPDLHSELNLSSLELGDSALYFCASSPPGGNEKLFFGSGTQLSVL.

This clonotype was observed at least ten times. The gene calls are TRBV11-3 and TRBJ1-1; D gene ambiguous. CDR1 is SGHNT, CDR2 YENEEA, per germline. The germline V and J ends were trimmed by 1 base and 5 bases, with 11 bases remaining between them. The CDR3 has 14 residues. The DNA of the CDR3 is TGTGCCAGCAGCTTAGGTCTGGGGAGGACTGAAGCTTTCTTT. The encoded protein is CASSLGLGRTEAFF.

This clonotype was detected many times. This chain uses TRBV13 with TRBJ2-3; no reliable D call. The CDR3 is 15 amino acids. Trimming removed 3 bases at V and 6 bases at J, with 16 bases between. Looked up from germline, CDR1 is PRHDT and CDR2 is FYEKMQ (reference sequence). CDR3 loop: CASSFDLIQPDTQYF. CDR3 bases: TGTGCCAGCAGCTTTGACCTAATCCAACCCGATACGCAGTATTTT.

This clonotype was seen many times. The rearrangement joins TRBV28 to TRBJ2-1, with TRBD2 matching over 8 bases. V shed 5 bases and J 3 bases; nucleotides not matched to a gene: 6. The CDR3 is 15 residues long. Germline V CDR1 and CDR2: MDHEN, SYDVKM. The CDR3 sequence is CASSPPGGGYNEQFF. The DNA of the CDR3 is TGTGCCAGCAGTCCCCCGGGAGGGGGCTACAATGAGCAGTTCTTC.

This clonotype was observed many times. This rearrangement joins TRBV10-3 to TRBJ2-1; D is perhaps TRBD2 (6 bases). Trimming pared 5 bases from V and 3 bases from J, leaving 14 bases between. CDR3 length equals 15 residues. Germline V gene lookup returns CDR1 ENHRY and CDR2 SYGVKD. CDR3 amino acids: CAISQGLPDYNEQFF. The CDR3 DNA is TGTGCCATCAGTCAGGGACTGCCTGACTACAATGAGCAGTTCTTC.

The table lists this clonotype with many counts. The rearrangement joins TRBV7-3 to TRBJ1-1; no clear D gene. The CDR3 consists of 15 residues. V gave up 0 bases and J gave up 3 bases, with 11 bases separating them. Looked up from germline, CDR1 is SGHTA and CDR2 is FQGTGA. Written as DNA, the CDR3 is TGTGCCAGCAGCTTAACCCGCCAGCCATACACTGAAGCTTTCTTT. This sequence encodes CASSLTRQPYTEAFF. The full variable domain, rest sourced from reference TRBV7-3 and TRBJ1-1, is GAGVSQTPSNKVTEKGKYVELRCDPISGHTALYWYRQSLGQGPEFLIYFQGTGAADDSGLPNDRFFAVRPEGSVSTLKIQRTERGDSAVYLCASSLTRQPYTEAFFGQGTRLTVV.

This clonotype came up many times. The chain has TRBV28 and TRBJ1-2; no firm D call. The CDR3 loop spans 12 amino acids. Per germline, CDR1 MDHEN and CDR2 SYDVKM. Trimming shortened V by 6 bases and J by 4 bases, and 9 bases separated the two germline ends. This chain's CDR3 is CASSDKGYGYTF. DNA of the CDR3: TGTGCCAGCAGCGACAAGGGCTATGGCTACACCTTC.

The sample holds a few counts of this clonotype. V usage is TRBV29-1 and J usage is TRBJ2-7; 9 nucleotides match TRBD1. Germline V CDR1 and CDR2: SQVTM, ANQGSEA. Germline trimming cut 7 bases from V and 2 bases from J; bases unmatched to any gene: 3. This CDR3 contains 12 residues. The CDR3 bases are TGCAGCGGGACAGGGGCCACCTACGAGCAGTACTTC. Amino acids: CSGTGATYEQYF.

This clonotype has at least ten counts. V usage is TRBV2 and J usage is TRBJ2-1; 12 positions agree with TRBD2. Looked up from germline, CDR1 is SNHLY and CDR2 is FYNNEI. The CDR3 runs 14 residues. The trim removed 6 bases at V and 10 bases at J, leaving 7 bases unmatched. The CDR3 nucleotides are TGTGCCAGCAGGGGACTAGCGGGCATGTCGGAGCAGTTCTTC. Translation: CASRGLAGMSEQFF. Combining the CDR3 with reference TRBV2 and TRBJ2-1 gives the whole variable domain EPEVTQTPSHQVTQMGQEVILRCVPISNHLYFYWYRQILGQKVEFLVSFYNNEISEKSEIFDDQFSVERPDGSNFTLKIRSTKLEDSAMYFCASRGLAGMSEQFFGPGTRLTVL.